The table lists the clone carrying this T cell receptor beta chain with many counts. Antigen specificity is unknown. The 5'RACE template-switching step produced TCR cDNA and added a universal primer site and UMIs. Each CDR3 protein gets one entry after TCRdb re-called the 5' RACE reads with MiXCR. The profile shows approximately 140,000 distinct CDR3 sequences, around 7.7% of them singletons. The source of the sample is a study of T cells after yellow fever vaccination. Study overall: Preparation used SMART-Seq v4 Ultra Low Input for the low-cell-number fractions.

CDR3 length equals 13 residues. V shed 7 bases, J shed 3 bases, and the junction held 4 bases outside the gene matches. Study observations and caveats: The presence of abundant clonotypes contaminating from the bulk population was possible in FACS-sorted repertoires. In post-booster samples, most primary-vaccination clones reappeared (just under 97% CD4, 88% CD8).

This chain uses TRBV12-3 or TRBV12-4 with TRBJ1-1; TRBD1 matches at 8 bases. The source was CD4+ T cells sorted from PBMCs, collected 5 days after the yellow fever booster vaccination. The TCR sequence derives from a man aged 25-40 years who received the YFV17D yellow fever vaccine. The CDR3 nucleotides are TGTGCCAGCAACAAACAGGGGGACACTGAAGCTTTCTTT. Its translation is CASNKQGDTEAFF.